This is a list of T cell receptor beta chains from one sample in a study of cytomegalovirus exposure and HLA in healthy donors. Clones were read by immunoSEQ multiplex PCR, and TCRdb kept only the in-frame ones, dropping some. This sample's table has some 76,000 clones. The material sequenced was PBMCs. Every receptor here comes from a boy younger than 18 in good health and CMV-seronegative. CDR3s include the opening cysteine and the closing phenylalanine or tryptophan. D genes are given only for firm matches.

j_call d_call v_call cdr3_nt cdr3_aa
TRBJ2-7 . TRBV7-6 TGTGCCAGCAGCTTAGGTCGCTACGAGCAGTACTTC CASSLGRYEQYF
TRBJ2-1 TRBD1 TRBV7-8 TGTGCCAGCAGCCATACGGAACAGGGGTTCGCTGAGCAGTTCTTC CASSHTEQGFAEQFF
TRBJ2-1 TRBD1 TRBV19 TGTGCCAGTAGGGGACAGGGGCCGAGCTCCTACAATGAGCAGTTCTTC CASRGQGPSSYNEQFF
TRBJ2-3 TRBD2 TRBV5-4 TGTGCCAGCAGCTTCGCCCAGCGGGGGATAGATACGCAGTATTTT CASSFAQRGIDTQYF
TRBJ2-7 . TRBV4-1 TGCGCCAGCAGCCAACGTTTGCTAGCCGACTACGAGCAGTACTTC CASSQRLLADYEQYF
TRBJ2-1 . TRBV5-1 TGCGCCAGCAGCTTGGACACAGGGCATAATGAGCAGTTCTTC CASSLDTGHNEQFF
TRBJ1-2 TRBD1 TRBV27 TGTGCCAGCAGTAGGGACAGGGGGCCCTATGGCTACACCTTC CASSRDRGPYGYTF
TRBJ1-6 . TRBV2 TGTGCCAGCAGTCCTATTTCGACCTATAATTCACCCCTCCACTTT CASSPISTYNSPLHF
TRBJ2-1 . TRBV6-4 TGTGCCAGCAGTGAACGGGGTGAGCAGTTCTTC CASSERGEQFF
TRBJ2-5 . TRBV20-1 TGCAGTATTTCCCCACGGGAGACCCAGTACTTC CSISPRETQYF
TRBJ2-2 . TRBV4-1 TGCGCCAGCAGCCAAGTGATTATAGGACAGAATTTTACCGGGGAGCTGTTTTTT CASSQVIIGQNFTGELFF
TRBJ1-4 . TRBV25-1 TGTGCCAGCAGTGAATATAGCACAGGTCGTGAAAAACTGTTTTTT CASSEYSTGREKLFF
TRBJ2-6 . TRBV13 TGTGCCAGCAGCGAGAGTTTCTCTGGGGCCAACGTCCTGACTTTC CASSESFSGANVLTF
TRBJ2-1 TRBD2 TRBV7-9 TGTGCCAGCAGCTTGCCTAGCGGGGGGCTTAATTACAATGAGCAGTTCTTC CASSLPSGGLNYNEQFF
TRBJ1-6 . TRBV18 TGTGCCAGCTCACCAACTAGCTCCTATAATTCACCCCTCCACTTT CASSPTSSYNSPLHF
TRBJ1-3 . TRBV6-1 TGTGCCAGCCGACGGAGCTCTGGAAACACCATATATTTT CASRRSSGNTIYF
TRBJ1-1 . TRBV9 TGTGCCAGCAGCGTACCCCCCAGCGAGAACACTGAAGCTTTCTTT CASSVPPSENTEAFF
TRBJ2-7 TRBD2 TRBV15 TGTGCCACCACCAGAACGGCGGGAGAGGGTTATGAGCAGTACTTC CATTRTAGEGYEQYF
TRBJ2-1 . TRBV30 TGTGCCTGGAGTGAAGCTTTTGGTGAGCAGTTCTTC CAWSEAFGEQFF
TRBJ2-7 TRBD1 TRBV30 TGTGCCTGGAGTCCTCCAGGGGGCTACGAGCAGTACTTC CAWSPPGGYEQYF
TRBJ2-7 TRBD2 TRBV29-1 TGCAGCGTTGAAGAAACTAGCGGGGACTACGAGCAGTACTTC CSVEETSGDYEQYF
TRBJ1-5 . TRBV7-2 TGTGCCAGCAGCTTACAGGGCCCGGGCAATCAGCCCCAGCATTTT CASSLQGPGNQPQHF
TRBJ2-1 TRBD2 TRBV13 TGTGCCAGCAGCTTAGTTAGAGGGACTAGCGGCACCTACAATGAGCAGTTCTTC CASSLVRGTSGTYNEQFF
TRBJ2-1 TRBD2 TRBV29-1 TGCAGCGTTGCTAGCGGTCCCTACAATGAGCAGTTCTTC CSVASGPYNEQFF
TRBJ1-1 . TRBV2 TGTGCCAGCAGTGAACAGGGGAGGGACACTGAAGCTTTCTTT CASSEQGRDTEAFF
TRBJ1-2 TRBD1 TRBV10-3 TGTGCCATCAGTGAGTCGAGGGACAGGGGGCAGTTAGCTAACTATGGCTACACCTTC CAISESRDRGQLANYGYTF
TRBJ1-1 . TRBV4-1 TGCGCCAGCAGCCAAGAGAGCTCGGTGAACACTGAAGCTTTCTTT CASSQESSVNTEAFF
TRBJ1-4 TRBD1 TRBV2 TGTGCCAGCACTGCGGACAGGTTTGGTGAAAAACTGTTTTTT CASTADRFGEKLFF
TRBJ2-7 . TRBV10-3 TGTGCCATCAGTGCCCAGGATCCCTACGAGCAGTACTTC CAISAQDPYEQYF
TRBJ2-1 TRBD2 TRBV30 TGTGCCTGGAGTGGCGGGAGAACTAGCGGGGGGGGGATGGAAGAGCAGTTCTTC CAWSGGRTSGGGMEEQFF
TRBJ2-2 . TRBV2 TGTGCCAGCAGCTGGGGGCCAGCGGACTACACCGGGGAGCTGTTTTTT CASSWGPADYTGELFF
TRBJ2-4 TRBD2 TRBV14 TGTGCCAGCAGCCAAGGGCGGACTAGATTTGGGGCCAAAAACATTCAGTACTTC CASSQGRTRFGAKNIQYF
TRBJ2-2 . TRBV25-1 TGTGCCAGCAGTTCTCGGACAAGCCTAAACACCGGGGAGCTGTTTTTT CASSSRTSLNTGELFF
TRBJ2-5 . TRBV20-1 TGCAGTGCTAGGGGGGCGGAGACCCAGTACTTC CSARGAETQYF
TRBJ1-3 TRBD1 TRBV30 TGTGCCTGGAGTCAGACAGGGAATACTGGAAACACCATATATTTT CAWSQTGNTGNTIYF
TRBJ2-5 TRBD2 TRBV9 TGTGCCAGCAGCCTCGGGACTAGCGGGGGACAAGAGACCCAGTACTTC CASSLGTSGGQETQYF
TRBJ1-6 . TRBV28 TGTGCCAGCAGCTATGGGCAGCCTAATTCACCCCTCCACTTT CASSYGQPNSPLHF
TRBJ2-1 TRBD1 TRBV12-5 TGTGCTAGTGGTCCATCGGACAGGGGGGACAATGAGCAGTTCTTC CASGPSDRGDNEQFF
TRBJ2-7 . TRBV6-1 TGTGCCAGCAGAACAGGGAACCCAACCTACGAGCAGTACTTC CASRTGNPTYEQYF
TRBJ2-7 . TRBV2 TGTGCCAGCAGTGAACAGGGGATTTACGAGCAGTACTTC CASSEQGIYEQYF
TRBJ1-1 . TRBV28 TGTGCCAGCATCCCCGAACAGGGTTGGAACACTGAAGCTTTCTTT CASIPEQGWNTEAFF
TRBJ2-1 TRBD2 TRBV14 TGTGCCAGCACGACTAGCGGGAACAGGAATGAGCAGTTCTTC CASTTSGNRNEQFF
TRBJ2-7 . TRBV5-1 TGCGCCAGCAGCTTGCAAGTCGGTGGCGGCGACGAGCAGTACTTC CASSLQVGGGDEQYF
TRBJ1-1 . TRBV6-5 TGTGCCAGCAGTTACTCGGGACACTCCTGGGGCACTGAAGCTTTCTTT CASSYSGHSWGTEAFF
TRBJ2-4 TRBD1 TRBV6-1 TGTGCCAGCAGTGAAACCAGACAGGGCATTCAGTACTTC CASSETRQGIQYF
TRBJ2-1 TRBD2 TRBV25-1 TGTGCCAGCAGTGAGTATCCGGGAGGGCCCCACAATGAGCAGTTCTTC CASSEYPGGPHNEQFF
TRBJ1-1 . TRBV30 TGTGCCTGGAGTGTACCGGTAATGAACACTGAAGCTTTCTTT CAWSVPVMNTEAFF
TRBJ1-2 . TRBV13 TGTGCCAGCAGCTTAGGGGGACAATGGGATGGCTACACCTTC CASSLGGQWDGYTF
TRBJ2-7 TRBD1 TRBV30 TGTGCCTGGGCCCGCGGGACAGGGGCCTACGAGCAGTACTTC CAWARGTGAYEQYF
TRBJ1-5 TRBD1 TRBV28 TGTGCCAGCAGTCCGGGACAGGGGATTAATCAGCCCCAGCATTTT CASSPGQGINQPQHF
TRBJ1-1 . TRBV7-9 TGTGCCAGCAGCGACACGCAGGGAACTGAAGCTTTCTTT CASSDTQGTEAFF
TRBJ1-1 TRBD1 TRBV7-9 TGTGCCAGCAGCCCACCGGGACAGGGGCGTGAAGCTTTCTTT CASSPPGQGREAFF
TRBJ1-5 . TRBV5-8 TGTGCCAGCAGCTTAGGTACAGGGCAACAGCCCCAGCATTTT CASSLGTGQQPQHF
TRBJ2-7 TRBD2 TRBV5-1 TGCGCCAGCAGCTTGGGTTGGCGGGGGATGGTTGACGAGCAGTACTTC CASSLGWRGMVDEQYF
TRBJ2-1 TRBD2 TRBV11-2 TGTGCCAGCTGGGGGGGGTACAATGAGCAGTTCTTC CASWGGYNEQFF
TRBJ1-2 TRBD1 TRBV5-5 TGTGCCAGCAGCGAATCGACAGGGAACTATGGCTACACCTTC CASSESTGNYGYTF
TRBJ1-2 TRBD1 TRBV4-3 TGCGCCAGCAGCCGGAAACAGGGGGCGCGGATGAACTATGGCTACACCTTC CASSRKQGARMNYGYTF
TRBJ2-1 . TRBV29-1 TGCAGCGCAGACTTTGACAATGAGCAGTTCTTC CSADFDNEQFF
TRBJ1-5 TRBD1 TRBV6-6 TGTGCCACCCAAGGGACAGGGGACCCCTATCAGCCCCAGCATTTT CATQGTGDPYQPQHF